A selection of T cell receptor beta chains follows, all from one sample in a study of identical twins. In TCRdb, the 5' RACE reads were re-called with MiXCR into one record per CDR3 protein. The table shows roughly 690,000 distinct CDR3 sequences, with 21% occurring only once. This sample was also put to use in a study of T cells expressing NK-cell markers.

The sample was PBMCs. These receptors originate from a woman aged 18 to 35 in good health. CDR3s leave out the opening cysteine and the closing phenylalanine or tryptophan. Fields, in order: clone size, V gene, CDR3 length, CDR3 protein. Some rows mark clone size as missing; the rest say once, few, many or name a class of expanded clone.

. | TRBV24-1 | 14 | ATSDLGGGKGNEQF
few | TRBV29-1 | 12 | SVAPLDIWNEQF
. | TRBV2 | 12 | ASISRILYNEQF
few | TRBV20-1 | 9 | SARGFREQY
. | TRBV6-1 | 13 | ASSPSGETYNEQF
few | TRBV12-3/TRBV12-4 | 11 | ASSKQDIYEQY
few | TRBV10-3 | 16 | AISEWAAGAWDYNEQF
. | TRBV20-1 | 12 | SADPRQGGQPQH
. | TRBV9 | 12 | ASSVSGASYEQY
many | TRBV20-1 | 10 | SASSSYNEQF
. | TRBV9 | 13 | ASSLGTDSNQPQH
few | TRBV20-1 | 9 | SAPVSDTQY
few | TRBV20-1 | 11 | SARDLSSVKQY
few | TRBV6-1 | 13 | ASSADRVIPYEQY
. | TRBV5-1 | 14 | ASSLAPLAGLETQY
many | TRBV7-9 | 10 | ASSFRLAEQF
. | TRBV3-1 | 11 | ASSPRFADEQY
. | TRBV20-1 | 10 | SARQQGTEAF
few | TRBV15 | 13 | ATSRDAAGDYEQY
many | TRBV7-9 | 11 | ASSFGVLTEAF
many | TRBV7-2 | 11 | ASSLHGGYIQY
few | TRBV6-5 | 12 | ASSYLDYTDTQY